The rows below give T cell receptor beta chains drawn from one sample of a study of blood T cells in healthy people across ages. Using its own MiXCR run on the 5' RACE reads, TCRdb lists one record per CDR3 protein. The top ten clones hold over 20% of a sample with some 920,000 distinct CDR3 sequences, 51% of them seen once. The sample taken for sequencing was blood. Receptors were obtained from a woman aged 55-69 years in good health. CDR3s leave out the opening cysteine and the closing phenylalanine or tryptophan. The order of the fields is V gene, CDR3 protein.

>TRBV25-1
ASSETSGRGETQY
>TRBV24-1
ATSATQGEGETQY
>TRBV9
ASSASATSGSKAYNEQF
>TRBV15
ATSRDLTSSETQY
>TRBV7-2
ASSFGLAGVDIQY
>TRBV6-2/TRBV6-3
ASRLAGAGTQY
>TRBV6-5
ASSSMGGANVLT
>TRBV20-1
SASSSGRFEQF
>TRBV20-1
SARDEGDQETQY
>TRBV9
ASSVLAGAGANVLT
>TRBV4-1
ASSQVLGTNEQF
>TRBV29-1
SVAKFDSKSTSGRSYEQY
>TRBV12-3/TRBV12-4
ASTIGQGMQF
>TRBV12-3/TRBV12-4
ASAVKAYNEQF
>TRBV12-3/TRBV12-4
ASSLNRGEQY
>TRBV20-1
SARGLQGVIRGSYNEQF
>TRBV7-6
ASSPRGSVNEKLF
>TRBV3-1
ASSQDPQSYEQY
>TRBV3-1
ASSHTGLAQETQY
>TRBV3-1
ASSQGRSSGSAWYEQY